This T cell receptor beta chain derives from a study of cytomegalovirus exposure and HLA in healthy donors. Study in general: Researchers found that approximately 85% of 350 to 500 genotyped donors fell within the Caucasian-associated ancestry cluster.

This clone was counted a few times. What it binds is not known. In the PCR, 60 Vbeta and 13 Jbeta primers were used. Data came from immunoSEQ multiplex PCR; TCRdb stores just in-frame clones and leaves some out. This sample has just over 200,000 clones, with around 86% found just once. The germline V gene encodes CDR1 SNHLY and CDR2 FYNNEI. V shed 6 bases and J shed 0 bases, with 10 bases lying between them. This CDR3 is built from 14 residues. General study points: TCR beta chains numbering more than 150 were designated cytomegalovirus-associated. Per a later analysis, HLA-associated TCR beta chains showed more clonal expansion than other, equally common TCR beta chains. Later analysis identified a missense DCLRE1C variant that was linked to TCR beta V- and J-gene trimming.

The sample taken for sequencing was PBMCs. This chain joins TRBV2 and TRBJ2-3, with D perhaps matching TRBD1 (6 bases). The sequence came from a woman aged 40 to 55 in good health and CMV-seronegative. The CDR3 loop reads CASSGQSSTDTQYF. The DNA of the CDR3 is TGTGCCAGCAGCGGACAGAGTAGCACAGATACGCAGTATTTT.